The 32 T cell receptor beta chains below were found in one sample sequenced in a study of CD8 T cells in Susac syndrome. Reverse transcription of roughly 0.5 to 1 ug RNA used random hexamers. TCRdb re-derived calls from the immunoSEQ multiplex PCR reads in MiXCR, one entry per CDR3 protein. The repertoire includes about 75,000 distinct CDR3 sequences, approximately 94% of them detected once, and about 0.52% sits in the top ten. The sample taken for sequencing was CD8+ T cells from PBMCs. Receptors originate from a human donor with Susac syndrome.

This clonotype showed up just once. The DNA for the CDR3 is TGCAGTGCGGGACCGACAGATACGCAGTATTTT. As protein: CSAGPTDTQYF. V usage is TRBV20-1 and J usage is TRBJ2-3; D is possibly TRBD1 or TRBD2 (5 bases each). This CDR3 comprises 11 residues. Germline lookup yields CDR1 DFQATT and CDR2 SNEGSKA (reference sequence). The V gene lost 6 bases and the J gene lost 3 bases, with 7 bases spanning the gap.

J is TRBJ1-1 and V is TRBV29-1, with D possibly matching TRBD1 (6 bases). Looked up from germline, CDR1 is SQVTM and CDR2 is ANQGSEA. The CDR3 totals 18 residues. The V end lost 3 bases, the J end lost 0 bases, and 23 bases lay between the germline ends. The CDR3 region is CSVDVPGVQGILNTEAFF. For the CDR3, the DNA is TGCAGCGTTGACGTGCCCGGGGTCCAGGGGATACTGAACACTGAAGCTTTCTTT. The entire variable domain, with the rest obtained from reference TRBV29-1 and TRBJ1-1, is as follows: SAVISQKPSRDICQRGTSLTIQCQVDSQVTMMFWYRQQPGQSLTLIATANQGSEATYESGFVIDKFPISRPNLTFSTLTVSNMSPEDSSIYLCSVDVPGVQGILNTEAFFGQGTRLTVV.

This chain connects TRBV20-1 to TRBJ1-1; D is ambiguous. The germline CDR1 and CDR2 sequences are DFQATT and SNEGSKA (reference sequence). Trimming stripped 3 bases from V and 1 base from J, with 12 bases between. The CDR3 runs 14 residues. The CDR3 reads CSARETGENTEAFF. CDR3 DNA: TGCAGTGCTAGGGAGACCGGGGAGAACACTGAAGCTTTCTTT.

A single count supports this clonotype. This chain connects TRBV6-2 or TRBV6-3 to TRBJ2-7, with D possibly matching TRBD1 (5 bases). Germline V gene sequence: CDR1 MNHEY, CDR2 SVGEGT. Trimming left V 2 bases short and J 5 bases short, with 13 bases between. This CDR3 is built from 14 residues. The CDR3 DNA reads as TGTGCCAGCAGTTACGCAGGCAGGGAAAACGAGCAGTACTTC. Translation gives CASSYAGRENEQYF.

The chain joins TRBV4-1 to TRBJ2-3; 10 nucleotides match TRBD2. Germline values: CDR1 MGHRA, CDR2 YSYEKL. J was trimmed by 2 bases and V by 6 bases; bases with no gene match: 5. The CDR3 totals 15 residues. Here the CDR3 reads CASRTGTSVTDTQYF. CDR3 nucleotides: TGCGCCAGCAGAACCGGGACTAGCGTCACAGATACGCAGTATTTT.

The J gene is TRBJ1-5, the V gene TRBV4-1, with TRBD1 as a possible D gene (6 bases). The CDR3 runs to 16 residues. With 0 bases removed from V and 5 bases from J, the gap between germline ends came to 14 bases. CDR1 MGHRA and CDR2 YSYEKL come from the germline V gene. CDR3 sequence reads: CASSQEAAGVDQPQHF. The CDR3 DNA sequence: TGCGCCAGCAGCCAAGAAGCGGCAGGGGTCGATCAGCCCCAGCATTTT.

This rearrangement joins TRBV9 to TRBJ2-3, with TRBD1 identical over 8 bases. The germline V gene has CDR1 SGDLS and CDR2 YYNGEE. The CDR3 extends over 16 amino acids. The ends lost 0 bases at V and 1 base at J; junction bases unmatched: 4. CDR3 DNA sequence: TGTGCCAGCAGCGTAGGACAGGGGCCTCGCACAGATACGCAGTATTTT. Amino acids: CASSVGQGPRTDTQYF.

V is TRBV5-6 and J is TRBJ2-5; either TRBD1 or TRBD2 may supply D (5 bases each). CDR3 length equals 17 residues. Germline V gene lookup returns CDR1 SGHDT and CDR2 YYEEEE. Deletions cut 3 bases from V and 1 base from J, with 19 bases between. The CDR3 here is CASSSVGDLGFQETQYF. Here the CDR3 DNA reads TGTGCCAGCAGCTCCGTGGGGGATTTGGGTTTCCAAGAGACCCAGTACTTC. Filled out from reference TRBV5-6 and TRBJ2-5, the complete variable domain reads DAGVTQSPTHLIKTRGQQVTLRCSPKSGHDTVSWYQQALGQGPQFIFQYYEEEERQRGNFPDRFSGHQFPNYSSELNVNALLLGDSALYLCASSSVGDLGFQETQYFGPGTRLLVL.

The CDR3 DNA sequence: TGTGCCAGCTCTCGGGACTCCCAAGAGACCCAGTACTTC. Protein sequence: CASSRDSQETQYF. The chain uses TRBV18 and TRBJ2-5, with D possibly being TRBD2 (6 bases). The V and J ends lost 6 bases and 1 base respectively, with 9 bases between them. CDR3 length: 13 amino acids. Germline lookup yields CDR1 KGHSH and CDR2 LQKENI.

The chain recombines TRBV7-9 with TRBJ1-1; D remains unclear. V was clipped by 3 bases and J by 2 bases, with 10 bases between them. There are 14 residues in the CDR3. From germline, CDR1 is SEHNR and CDR2 FQNEAQ (reference sequence). CDR3 loop: CASSLRGKNTEAFF. CDR3 bases: TGTGCCAGCAGCTTGCGAGGGAAAAACACTGAAGCTTTCTTT. The entire variable domain, with the rest obtained from reference TRBV7-9 and TRBJ1-1, is as follows: DTGVSQNPRHKITKRGQNVTFRCDPISEHNRLYWYRQTLGQGPEFLTYFQNEAQLEKSRLLSDRFSAERPKGSFSTLEIQRTEQGDSAMYLCASSLRGKNTEAFFGQGTRLTVV.

The chain uses TRBV9 and TRBJ2-7, with D perhaps matching TRBD2 (6 bases). Per germline, CDR1 SGDLS and CDR2 YYNGEE. The CDR3 contains 15 residues. The V end was cut by 0 bases, the J end by 1 base, with 11 bases between. CDR3 DNA: TGTGCCAGCAGCGTAGGGTGGGGAGGTTCCTACGAGCAGTACTTC. This gives the protein CASSVGWGGSYEQYF.

V gene TRBV5-5 combines with J gene TRBJ2-1; 11 bases are a match to TRBD1. Germline V gene sequence: CDR1 SGHKS, CDR2 YYEKEE (reference sequence). The V gene end was trimmed by 4 bases and the J gene end by 8 bases; junction bases not matched to a gene: 8. The CDR3 is 15 amino acids. In nucleotides, the CDR3 is TGTGCCAGCAGCGGCCGGGACAGGGGGTCTGATGAGCAGTTCTTC. This gives the protein CASSGRDRGSDEQFF.

The chain combines TRBV15 with TRBJ2-7, with D possibly TRBD2 on 7 matching bases. The V gene lost 4 bases and the J gene lost 5 bases, with 15 bases spanning the gap. The germline CDR1 and CDR2 sequences are LNHNV and YYDKDF (reference sequence). This CDR3 region has 14 residues. CDR3 coding DNA: TGTGCCACCAGCACACGGGGGGCCGTGGACGAGCAGTACTTC. Protein: CATSTRGAVDEQYF.

The chain joins TRBV11-2 to TRBJ1-1; unclear D gene. There are 14 residues in the CDR3. V lost 0 bases and J 10 bases, leaving 15 bases between the germline ends. The germline gives CDR1 SGHAT, CDR2 FQNNGV. CDR3 protein: CASSLDRSGRGAFF. CDR3 nucleotides: TGTGCCAGCAGCTTAGATCGAAGTGGCCGGGGAGCTTTCTTT.

The rearrangement links TRBV6-1 to TRBJ1-6; D might be TRBD1 (5 bases). Germline assignment: CDR1 MNHNS and CDR2 SASEGT. CDR3 length equals 16 residues. V was cut by 10 bases and J by 0 bases, with 16 bases left in between. The CDR3 DNA follows: TGTGCCATCTCCGAGAGGGACCTCTCCTATAATTCACCCCTCCACTTT. Translating it yields CAISERDLSYNSPLHF.

This chain joins TRBV20-1 and TRBJ2-7; TRBD1 matches at 8 bases. The CDR3 sequence is 14 residues long. Germline loops: CDR1 DFQATT, CDR2 SNEGSKA (reference sequence). V shed 1 base and J 0 bases; nucleotides not matched to a gene: 2. The CDR3 region is CSARAGQVSYEQYF. In nucleotides, the CDR3 is TGCAGTGCTAGAGCGGGACAGGTCTCCTACGAGCAGTACTTC.

The chain has TRBV28 and TRBJ2-3; D call uncertain. The CDR3 loop spans 17 amino acids. V lost 3 bases and J lost 4, with 20 bases in between. Germline V CDR1 and CDR2: MDHEN, SYDVKM. CDR3 in amino acids: CASSLGLVGSVADTQYF. CDR3 bases: TGTGCCAGCAGTTTGGGCCTCGTGGGTAGTGTGGCAGATACGCAGTATTTT.

The V call is TRBV7-3, the J call TRBJ2-1, with TRBD2 identical over 8 bases. J gave up 4 bases and V 3 bases, and 5 bases lay outside the gene matches. The CDR3 length is 15 residues. Looked up from germline, CDR1 is SGHTA and CDR2 is FQGTGA. This CDR3 is CASSFVRGGYNEQFF. The DNA for the CDR3 is TGTGCCAGCAGCTTTGTTCGGGGGGGATACAATGAGCAGTTCTTC.

This chain uses TRBV15 with TRBJ2-3, with 11 bases that match TRBD2. The CDR3 covers 15 residues. Germline CDR1 is LNHNV and CDR2 is YYDKDF (reference sequence). Trimming took 0 bases from V and 4 from J; bases not matched to a gene: 0. The CDR3 protein is CATSRDSGGADTQYF. CDR3 DNA: TGTGCCACCAGCAGAGATAGCGGGGGGGCAGATACGCAGTATTTT.

V gene TRBV5-5 combines with J gene TRBJ1-2; tentative D call: TRBD1 (6 bases). This CDR3 is built from 14 residues. CDR1 is SGHKS and CDR2 is YYEKEE in the germline V gene (reference sequence). The germline V and J ends were trimmed by 6 bases and 4 bases, with 16 bases remaining between them. CDR3 nucleotide sequence: TGTGCCAGCACCCCTCCGGACAGCTCCTATGGCTACACCTTC. It specifies CASTPPDSSYGYTF.

The J gene is TRBJ1-1, the V gene TRBV2; D ambiguous. The CDR3 totals 10 residues. The germline V gene encodes CDR1 SNHLY and CDR2 FYNNEI. V lost 8 bases and J lost 4, with 5 bases in between. The CDR3: CASRGTEAFF. The CDR3, as DNA: TGTGCCAGCCGCGGCACTGAAGCTTTCTTT.

The chain joins TRBV5-6 to TRBJ2-7, with 8 positions matching TRBD1. V was pared by 4 bases and J by 3 bases, with 6 bases of the junction left unmatched. Germline V gene data show CDR1 as SGHDT and CDR2 as YYEEEE. CDR3 length: 14 residues. CDR3 sequence reads: CASSAGTGHYEQYF. For the CDR3, the DNA is TGTGCCAGCAGCGCCGGGACAGGCCACTACGAGCAGTACTTC.

The chain recombines TRBV14 with TRBJ2-7; D gene unclear. This CDR3 is 14 amino acids long. V was trimmed by 6 bases and J by 2 bases, leaving 14 bases between them. Germline CDR1 is SGHDN and CDR2 is FVKESK. The CDR3 DNA follows: TGTGCCAGCAGGGCCACAATTTCCACCTACGAGCAGTACTTC. This sequence encodes CASRATISTYEQYF.

The V call is TRBV14, the J call TRBJ2-1; D is uncertain. The CDR3 spans 12 residues. Germline CDR1 SGHDN, CDR2 FVKESK. Trimming stripped 3 bases from V and 5 bases from J, with 5 bases between. The CDR3 region has the DNA TGTGCCAGCAGCCAGAGTAACAATGAGCAGTTCTTC. Translation gives CASSQSNNEQFF. The full variable domain, rest sourced from reference TRBV14 and TRBJ2-1, is EAGVTQFPSHSVIEKGQTVTLRCDPISGHDNLYWYRRVMGKEIKFLLHFVKESKQDESGMPNNRFLAERTGGTYSTLKVQPAELEDSGVYFCASSQSNNEQFFGPGTRLTVL.

The chain carries TRBV4-1 and TRBJ2-7; 11 bases map to TRBD1. CDR1 is MGHRA, CDR2 YSYEKL, per germline. The CDR3 is 14 amino acids. The V segment lost 1 base and the J segment 6 bases; nucleotides outside the gene matches: 2. CDR3 coding DNA: TGCGCCAGCAGCCAAGGGACAGGGGGCAGCGAGCAGTACTTC. It encodes CASSQGTGGSEQYF.

The chain links TRBV20-1 to TRBJ2-7; D possibly corresponds to TRBD1 (5 bases). The CDR3 runs to 14 residues. V was trimmed by 0 bases and J by 4 bases, leaving 13 bases between them. The germline CDR1 and CDR2 sequences are DFQATT and SNEGSKA (reference sequence). The CDR3 DNA follows: TGCAGTGCTAGAGATCGAGGACACCCTTACGAGCAGTACTTC. It translates to CSARDRGHPYEQYF.

This clonotype has only one observation. The chain couples TRBV15 to TRBJ2-1; D may be TRBD1 (5 bases). Germline V CDR1 and CDR2: LNHNV, YYDKDF (reference sequence). The CDR3 length is 13 residues. The V gene lost 1 base and the J gene lost 10 bases, with 11 bases spanning the gap. CDR3 protein: CATSRGLGAEQFF. The CDR3, as DNA: TGTGCCACCAGCAGAGGGCTTGGGGCCGAGCAGTTCTTC.

This chain connects TRBV5-1 to TRBJ2-7; unclear D gene. In germline, CDR1 is SGHRS, CDR2 YFSETQ. The CDR3 runs 12 residues. Trimming took off 5 bases at V and 3 bases at J, with 9 bases between the two ends. In DNA form, the CDR3 reads TGCGCCAGCAGTTTCGACAACTACGAGCAGTACTTC. It translates to CASSFDNYEQYF.

This chain uses TRBV6-5 with TRBJ2-2; the D is unclear. The length of the CDR3 is 14 residues. Per germline, CDR1 MNHEY and CDR2 SVGAGI. V gave up 2 bases and J gave up 7 bases, with 11 bases separating them. CDR3 nucleotides: TGTGCCAGCAGTTACGCCAGCCTCATCGGGGAGCTGTTTTTT. Protein product: CASSYASLIGELFF.

CDR3 coding DNA: TGTGCCACCAGTGATACTAGCGGGGGAGGCTGGGCAAGCGATGAGCAGTTCTTC. Protein: CATSDTSGGGWASDEQFF. J is TRBJ2-1 and V is TRBV24-1; 11 bases align to TRBD2. CDR1 is KGHDR, CDR2 SFDVKD, per germline. The CDR3 spans 18 residues. Germline trimming cut 3 bases from V and 8 bases from J; bases unmatched to any gene: 14.

The V gene is TRBV7-9, the J gene TRBJ1-2; no definite D call. V was shortened by 4 bases and J by 8 bases, with 17 bases between the two germline ends. This CDR3 comprises 14 residues. CDR1 SEHNR and CDR2 FQNEAQ come from the germline V gene (reference sequence). For the CDR3, the DNA is TGTGCCAGCAGCTCCCATGGAGGGAGGGAGGGCTACACCTTC. It is translated as CASSSHGGREGYTF.

The chain is built from TRBV20-1 and TRBJ2-7, with D perhaps matching TRBD1 or TRBD2 (5 bases each). The V end lost 4 bases, the J end lost 0 bases, and 10 bases lay between the germline ends. Germline CDR1 and CDR2: DFQATT and SNEGSKA (reference sequence). The CDR3 consists of 13 residues. The CDR3 is CSAKGTDSYEQYF. The CDR3 DNA sequence: TGCAGTGCTAAGGGGACGGACTCCTACGAGCAGTACTTC.